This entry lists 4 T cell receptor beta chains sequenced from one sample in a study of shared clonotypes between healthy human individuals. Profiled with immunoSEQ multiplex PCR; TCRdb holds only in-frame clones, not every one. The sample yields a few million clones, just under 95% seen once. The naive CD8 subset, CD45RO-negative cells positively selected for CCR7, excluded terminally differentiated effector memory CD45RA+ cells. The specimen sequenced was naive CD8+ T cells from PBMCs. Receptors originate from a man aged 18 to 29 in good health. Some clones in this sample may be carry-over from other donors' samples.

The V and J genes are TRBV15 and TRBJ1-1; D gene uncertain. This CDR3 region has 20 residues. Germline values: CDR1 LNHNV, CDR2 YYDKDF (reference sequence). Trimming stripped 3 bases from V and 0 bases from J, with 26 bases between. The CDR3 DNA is TGTGCCACCAGCAGGCCCAATTCCCCGGCAGCTTTAGATATGAACACTGAAGCTTTCTTT. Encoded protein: CATSRPNSPAALDMNTEAFF.

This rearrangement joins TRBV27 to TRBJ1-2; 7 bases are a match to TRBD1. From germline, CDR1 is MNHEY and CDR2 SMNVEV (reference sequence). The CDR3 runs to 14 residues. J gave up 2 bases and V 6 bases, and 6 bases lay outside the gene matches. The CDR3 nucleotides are TGTGCCAGCAGCGTAACGGGACAGAACTATGGCTACACCTTC. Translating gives CASSVTGQNYGYTF.

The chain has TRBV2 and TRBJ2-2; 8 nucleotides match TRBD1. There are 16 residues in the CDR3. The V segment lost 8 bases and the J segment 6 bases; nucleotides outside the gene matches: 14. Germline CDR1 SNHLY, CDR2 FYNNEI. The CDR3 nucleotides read TGTGCCAGCGCGGGCCCCGGACAGGGCAGGGCCGGGGAGCTGTTTTTT. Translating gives CASAGPGQGRAGELFF.

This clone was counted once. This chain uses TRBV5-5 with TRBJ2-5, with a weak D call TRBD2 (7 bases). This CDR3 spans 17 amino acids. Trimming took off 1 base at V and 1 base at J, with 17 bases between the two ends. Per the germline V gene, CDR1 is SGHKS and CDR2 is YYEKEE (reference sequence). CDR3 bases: TGTGCCAGCAGCTTGTACCTACCCGCGGGGGCCCAAGAGACCCAGTACTTC. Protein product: CASSLYLPAGAQETQYF.